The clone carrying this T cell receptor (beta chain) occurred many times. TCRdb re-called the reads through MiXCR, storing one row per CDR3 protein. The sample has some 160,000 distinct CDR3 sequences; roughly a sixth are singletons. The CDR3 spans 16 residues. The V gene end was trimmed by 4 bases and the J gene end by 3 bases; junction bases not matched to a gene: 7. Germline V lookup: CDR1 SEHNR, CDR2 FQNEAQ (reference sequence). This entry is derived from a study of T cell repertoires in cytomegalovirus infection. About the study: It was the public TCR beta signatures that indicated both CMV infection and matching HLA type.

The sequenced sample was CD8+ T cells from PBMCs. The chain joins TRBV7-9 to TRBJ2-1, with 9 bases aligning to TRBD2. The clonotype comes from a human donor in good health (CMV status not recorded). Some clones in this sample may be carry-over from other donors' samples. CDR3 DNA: TGTGCCAGCAGCTGGGGAGGAGCGGGAGGCTACAATGAGCAGTTCTTC. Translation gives CASSWGGAGGYNEQFF.